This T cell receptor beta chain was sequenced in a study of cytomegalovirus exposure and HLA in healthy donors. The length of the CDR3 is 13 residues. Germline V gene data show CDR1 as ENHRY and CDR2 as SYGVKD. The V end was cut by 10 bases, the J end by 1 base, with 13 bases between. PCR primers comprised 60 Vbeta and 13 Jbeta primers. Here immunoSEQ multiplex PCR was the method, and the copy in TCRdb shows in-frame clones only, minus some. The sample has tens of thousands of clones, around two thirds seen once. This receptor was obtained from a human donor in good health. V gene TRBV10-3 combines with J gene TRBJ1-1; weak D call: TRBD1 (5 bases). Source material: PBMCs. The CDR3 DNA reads TGTGCCACCCTCAGGGCCCCGAACACTGAAGCTTTCTTT. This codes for CATLRAPNTEAFF.